The clone carrying this T cell receptor beta chain was seen more than once but under ten times. The data were obtained in a study of shared clonotypes between healthy human individuals. Investigators divided CD4+ cells into CD45RA+ naive and CD45RA-negative memory subsets. The method was immunoSEQ multiplex PCR; TCRdb's version includes in-frame clones alone and lacks a portion of them. Here the sample spans about 1 million clones, 75% being singletons. The CDR3 loop spans 13 amino acids. Germline V CDR1 and CDR2: SQVTM, ANQGSEA. Trimming took off 7 bases at V and 1 base at J, with 13 bases between the two ends.

This TCR was sampled from a man in his late teens or twenties in good health. The sequenced sample was memory CD4+ T cells sorted from blood. Subset noted: CD45RA-negative fraction. The J gene is TRBJ1-1, the V gene TRBV29-1; no reliable D call. The CDR3 spells CSAALITNTEAFF. The CDR3 DNA sequence: TGCAGCGCCGCCCTGATCACGAACACTGAAGCTTTCTTT.